The 18 T cell receptor beta chains given below trace back to one sample, sequenced in a study of metastatic and nonmetastatic thyroid tumors. Patients had received no treatment of any kind before thyroid surgery. From the PCR reads, TCRdb re-called clones with MiXCR. The sample lists 72,000 or so clones, 18% seen once, with roughly 12% in the top ten. Input material: blood. The origin of the receptors is a female donor with papillary thyroid cancer or a benign thyroid nodule (not recorded which). Some clones in this sample may be carry-over from other donors' samples.

V and J are TRBV6-1 and TRBJ1-3, with D maybe TRBD1 (6 bases). The CDR3 has 13 amino acids. CDR1 and CDR2 from the germline V gene are MNHNS and SASEGT. V was shortened by 10 bases and J by 4 bases, with 14 bases between the two germline ends. The CDR3 DNA is TGTGCCAACATACAGGGTGCCGGAAACACCATATATTTT. Its translation is CANIQGAGNTIYF.

Ten or more counts support this clone. The gene calls are TRBV5-1 and TRBJ2-2, with TRBD2 matching 7 bases. The V gene's germline CDR1 is SGHRS and CDR2 YFSETQ. The V and J ends lost 5 bases and 2 bases, in that order; junction bases with no gene match: 6. The length of the CDR3 is 15 residues. This CDR3 is CASSVGLTNTGELFF. CDR3 DNA sequence: TGCGCCAGCAGTGTGGGACTAACTAACACCGGGGAGCTGTTTTTT.

This clone was recorded many times. The V gene is TRBV9, the J gene TRBJ2-2; 9 bases align to TRBD2. J was trimmed by 7 bases and V by 2 bases; bases with no gene match: 6. CDR3 length: 15 amino acids. Germline V gene lookup returns CDR1 SGDLS and CDR2 YYNGEE. CDR3 nucleotides: TGTGCCAGCAGCGTGACTAGCGGTGCGGGCGGGGAGCTGTTTTTT. Translating gives CASSVTSGAGGELFF.

The chain joins TRBV3-1 to TRBJ2-2; D not resolved. The CDR3 extends over 14 amino acids. V was pared by 4 bases and J by 3 bases, with 9 bases between. In germline, CDR1 is LGHDT, CDR2 YNNKEL (reference sequence). The chain's CDR3 is CASSPLLYTGELFF. The CDR3 DNA sequence: TGTGCCAGCAGCCCACTACTATACACCGGGGAGCTGTTTTTT.

This clone was detected many times. The chain combines TRBV27 with TRBJ1-2; no reliable D call. This CDR3 spans 17 amino acids. Trimming cost V 0 bases and J 0 bases, with 14 bases left between them. In germline, CDR1 is MNHEY, CDR2 SMNVEV (reference sequence). This chain's CDR3 is CASSLSRSVGANYGYTF. The CDR3 DNA follows: TGTGCCAGCAGTTTATCGAGGTCAGTTGGTGCTAACTATGGCTACACCTTC.

V is TRBV19 and J is TRBJ1-5; D may be TRBD1 (5 bases). The CDR3 is 12 amino acids. The germline gives CDR1 LNHDA, CDR2 SQIVND (reference sequence). V gave up 10 bases and J gave up 5 bases, with 12 bases separating them. CDR3 amino acids: CAITLTDQPQHF. CDR3 bases: TGTGCCATTACCCTGACAGATCAGCCCCAGCATTTT.

The chain links TRBV5-5 to TRBJ1-1, with D possibly being TRBD1 (5 bases). Trimming took off 0 bases at V and 0 bases at J, with 9 bases between the two ends. The V gene's germline CDR1 is SGHKS and CDR2 YYEKEE (reference sequence). This CDR3 is 15 amino acids long. CDR3: CASSLVGVLNTEAFF. The CDR3 bases are TGTGCCAGCAGCTTGGTAGGGGTATTGAACACTGAAGCTTTCTTT.

This clone was observed many times. V is TRBV28 and J is TRBJ2-4; a weak D match, TRBD2 (6 bases). Per the germline V gene, CDR1 is MDHEN and CDR2 is SYDVKM. Trimming shortened V by 3 bases and J by 1 base, and 16 bases separated the two germline ends. The CDR3 consists of 17 residues. In nucleotides, the CDR3 is TGTGCCAGCAGTTTCCTCGGGGGTTATGGGGCCAAAAACATTCAGTACTTC. As protein: CASSFLGGYGAKNIQYF.

The V gene is TRBV20-1, the J gene TRBJ2-3, with TRBD1 as a possible D gene (5 bases). The germline V gene has CDR1 DFQATT and CDR2 SNEGSKA (reference sequence). CDR3 length: 17 amino acids. Trimming took off 0 bases at V and 9 bases at J, with 25 bases between the two ends. CDR3 protein: CSARDSSSGEGSGTQYF. CDR3 sequence (DNA): TGCAGTGCTAGAGATTCGAGCAGTGGGGAAGGGTCAGGGACGCAGTATTTT.

This clone was picked up many times. The gene calls are TRBV6-1 and TRBJ2-6; possibly TRBD1 for D (6 bases). CDR1 is MNHNS and CDR2 is SASEGT in the germline V gene. The CDR3 length is 15 residues. V lost 5 bases, J lost 3 bases, and 11 bases lay in between. The CDR3 nucleotides read TGTGCCAGCAGTCCACAGGGTGGTGGGGCCAACGTCCTGACTTTC. Encoded protein: CASSPQGGGANVLTF.

This clone has ten or more counts. The chain joins TRBV3-1 to TRBJ2-7; no clear D gene. This CDR3 comprises 12 residues. V dropped 1 base and J dropped 5 bases, with 6 bases sitting between them. The germline CDR1 and CDR2 sequences are LGHDT and YNNKEL (reference sequence). CDR3 in DNA: TGTGCCAGCAGCCAAGTGTTCCACGAGCAGTACTTC. It yields the protein CASSQVFHEQYF.

There are many counts of this clone. V is TRBV5-1 and J is TRBJ1-4; 8 positions agree with TRBD1. In germline, CDR1 is SGHRS, CDR2 YFSETQ. The CDR3 is 15 residues long. V lost 4 bases, J lost 12 bases, and 14 bases stayed unmatched. The CDR3 DNA is TGCGCCAGCAGCCTGCTGGGGACAGGCGCGCCCGAACTGTTTTTT. Translating gives CASSLLGTGAPELFF.

The chain joins TRBV6-2 or TRBV6-3 to TRBJ2-7; 10 positions agree with TRBD1. This CDR3 has 15 residues. The V gene end was trimmed by 2 bases and the J gene end by 2 bases; junction bases not matched to a gene: 3. CDR1 MNHEY and CDR2 SVGEGT come from the germline V gene. CDR3 in amino acids: CASSYMGQGTYEQYF. DNA for the CDR3: TGTGCCAGCAGTTACATGGGACAGGGGACCTACGAGCAGTACTTC.

This chain joins TRBV2 and TRBJ1-2, with a possible D match to TRBD1 (5 bases). Germline-derived CDR1 and CDR2 are SNHLY and FYNNEI. The length of the CDR3 is 13 residues. V gave up 7 bases and J gave up 6 bases, with 15 bases separating them. The CDR3 here is CASNRQGADGYTF. Here the CDR3 DNA reads TGTGCCAGCAACCGGCAGGGAGCGGATGGCTACACCTTC.

The sample holds many counts of this clone. CDR3 nucleotide sequence: TGTGCCAGCAGTCCCCAGGGGCCTTACTCCGGGGAGCTGTTTTTT. This encodes CASSPQGPYSGELFF. The J gene is TRBJ2-2, the V gene TRBV27, with a possible D match to TRBD1 (6 bases). V was pared by 5 bases and J by 6 bases, with 16 bases between. Germline values: CDR1 MNHEY, CDR2 SMNVEV (reference sequence). This CDR3 comprises 15 residues.

This clone was counted at least ten times. This chain joins TRBV20-1 and TRBJ2-7, with 9 nucleotides matching TRBD2. The CDR3 runs to 15 residues. Germline lookup yields CDR1 DFQATT and CDR2 SNEGSKA (reference sequence). After removal of 0 bases from V and 6 bases from J, the junction contained 9 bases not matched to a gene. The DNA for the CDR3 is TGCAGTGCTAGAGATTTAGCGGGAGATGCTACCGAGCAGTACTTC. This encodes CSARDLAGDATEQYF.

In this sample, this clone turned up many times. V and J are TRBV20-1 and TRBJ2-7, with D unresolved. The CDR3 spans 11 residues. Germline CDR1 is DFQATT and CDR2 is SNEGSKA (reference sequence). Trimming shortened V by 2 bases and J by 5 bases, and 7 bases separated the two germline ends. This CDR3 is CSARLFDEQYF. In DNA, the CDR3 is TGCAGTGCTAGACTTTTTGACGAGCAGTACTTC.

For this clone: A much bigger clone sits one base away, suggesting this may be a read error. The chain combines TRBV19 with TRBJ2-1; D unresolved. Germline CDR1 LNHDA, CDR2 SQIVND (reference sequence). Trimming stripped 3 bases from V and 4 bases from J, with 13 bases between. This CDR3 is built from 15 residues. CDR3 DNA sequence: TGTGCCAGTAGTATCCTCTGGTGCTCGTACAATGAGCAGTTCTTC. Translation gives CASSILWCSYNEQFF.